This T cell receptor (beta chain) is drawn from a study of blood T cell repertoires in COVID-19. TCRdb's copy holds only in-frame clones and misses some; the assay was immunoSEQ multiplex PCR. Here the sample spans approximately 500,000 clones, roughly 91% being singletons. The V end was cut by 3 bases, the J end by 5 bases, with 11 bases between. Germline V gene lookup returns CDR1 GTSNPN and CDR2 SVGIG (reference sequence). This CDR3 is 12 amino acids long. During active infection, Seattle patients enrolled and were then monitored through disease. The TCR was taken from a woman in her forties or fifties with COVID-19, enrolled during active disease. This rearrangement joins TRBV30 to TRBJ2-7, with D possibly matching TRBD2 (6 bases). Input material: peripheral blood. In nucleotides, the CDR3 is TGTGCCTGGAGCCCCGCGGGGCACGAGCAGTACTTC. Translation gives CAWSPAGHEQYF.